One sample yielded the 9 T cell receptor beta chains listed below, sequenced in a study of T cells in Graves' hyperthyroidism and ophthalmopathy. What was amplified from RNA transcripts were TCR beta CDR3 regions. With the HTBI primer set, the TCR CDR3 went through a first round of RT-PCR. Via MiXCR, TCRdb re-called the multiplex PCR reads, giving one row per CDR3 protein. The table lists fewer than 500,000 distinct CDR3 sequences, roughly 13% of them singletons. Sequencing was done on a sample of blood. Source of these receptors: a man in his thirties or forties with Graves' hyperthyroidism that later progressed to Graves' ophthalmopathy.

This clonotype was seen repeatedly, ten times or more. The chain has TRBV9 and TRBJ2-1; 8 bases are a match to TRBD1. The CDR3 is 16 residues long. CDR1 and CDR2 (germline): SGDLS, YYNGEE. Unmatched junction bases numbered 5, after V lost 3 bases and J lost 0 bases. The chain's CDR3 is CASSERQGTSYNEQFF. The DNA for the CDR3 is TGTGCCAGCAGCGAGCGACAGGGGACCTCCTACAATGAGCAGTTCTTC.

This clonotype was counted many times. The chain recombines TRBV10-3 with TRBJ2-1; TRBD1 aligns across 8 bases. The ends lost 7 bases at V and 4 bases at J; junction bases unmatched: 9. The germline V gene has CDR1 ENHRY and CDR2 SYGVKD. CDR3 length: 15 amino acids. The CDR3 DNA is TGTGCCATCATGGTGGCAGGGGGCGGTTACAATGAGCAGTTCTTC. It encodes CAIMVAGGGYNEQFF.

Only a few counts were recorded for this clonotype. V usage is TRBV6-1 and J usage is TRBJ1-5; D is ambiguous. The V gene's germline CDR1 is MNHNS and CDR2 SASEGT. CDR3 length: 13 residues. The V end was cut by 7 bases, the J end by 8 bases, with 15 bases between. CDR3 coding DNA: TGTGCCAGCACCCCCCAAAAGTGGGAGCCCCAGCATTTT. This sequence encodes CASTPQKWEPQHF.

At least ten counts were recorded for this clonotype. This chain uses TRBV6-1 with TRBJ1-5; 8 bases are a match to TRBD1. Trimming at V came to 6 bases and at J to 4 bases, leaving 8 bases not matched to a gene. Per the germline V gene, CDR1 is MNHNS and CDR2 is SASEGT. This CDR3 has 15 residues. The CDR3 sequence is CASRRRDRLNQPQHF. The CDR3 region has the DNA TGTGCCAGCAGACGCCGGGACAGGCTTAATCAGCCCCAGCATTTT.

This clonotype was detected ten times or more. This CDR3 reads CASSLWRTANTEAFF. As DNA, the CDR3 is TGTGCCAGCAGCTTATGGAGGACAGCGAACACTGAAGCTTTCTTT. The chain couples TRBV7-9 to TRBJ1-1, with D possibly TRBD1 on 6 matching bases. The germline CDR1 and CDR2 sequences are SEHNR and FQNEAQ (reference sequence). The CDR3 consists of 15 residues. V was pared by 2 bases and J by 1 base, with 11 bases between.

The rearrangement joins TRBV7-6 to TRBJ1-1, with D tentatively TRBD1 (5 bases). Germline loops: CDR1 SGHVS, CDR2 FNYEAQ. Trimming removed 1 base from V and 3 bases from J, with 9 bases in between. The CDR3 covers 14 residues. The DNA of the CDR3 is TGTGCCAGCAGCTTAGAGGGGATGGACACTGAAGCTTTCTTT. Encoded protein: CASSLEGMDTEAFF. Complete variable domain (other parts from reference TRBV7-6 and TRBJ1-1): GAGVSQSPRYKVTKRGQDVALRCDPISGHVSLYWYRQALGQGPEFLTYFNYEAQQDKSGLPNDRFSAERPEGSISTLTIQRTEQRDSAMYRCASSLEGMDTEAFFGQGTRLTVV.

In its sample, this clonotype was seen many times. CDR3 region: CSARRGTQETQYF. CDR3 DNA: TGCAGTGCTAGAAGAGGGACTCAAGAGACCCAGTACTTC. This sequence joins TRBV20-1 and TRBJ2-5; a weak D match, TRBD2 (6 bases). Per germline, CDR1 DFQATT and CDR2 SNEGSKA (reference sequence). The CDR3 totals 13 residues. With 2 bases removed from V and 2 bases from J, the gap between germline ends came to 9 bases.

This chain connects TRBV6-1 to TRBJ1-1, with D perhaps TRBD1 (5 bases). Germline-derived CDR1 and CDR2 are MNHNS and SASEGT. The V end was cut by 10 bases, the J end by 0 bases, with 15 bases between. CDR3 length: 14 residues. CDR3 sequence reads: CATSPGRMNTEAFF. Here the CDR3 DNA reads TGTGCCACCTCCCCGGGACGGATGAACACTGAAGCTTTCTTT.

This clonotype has more than one count but fewer than ten. The rearrangement joins TRBV5-1 to TRBJ1-4; 8 nucleotides align to TRBD1. CDR3 length: 17 residues. Germline V gene lookup returns CDR1 SGHRS and CDR2 YFSETQ. Trimming took 1 base from V and 0 from J; bases not matched to a gene: 5. The CDR3 DNA sequence: TGCGCCAGCAGCTTGAGGACAGGGCCTGCAACTAATGAAAAACTGTTTTTT. It specifies CASSLRTGPATNEKLFF.